This T cell receptor beta chain is from a study of identical twins. From germline, CDR1 is SGDLS and CDR2 YYNGEE. The trim removed 0 bases at V and 6 bases at J, leaving 3 bases unmatched. This CDR3 region has 15 residues. TCRdb fed the 5' RACE reads into MiXCR, producing one record per CDR3 protein. This table holds a few hundred thousand distinct CDR3 sequences, around an eighth found once. Study-wide findings and caveats: Alpha sequences that were out-of-frame and twin-shared showed an excess of low generation probability. For cord blood, abundant beta clonotypes had fewer insertions, unlike memory repertoires, which showed none. Possibly, invariant MAIT and iNKT cells partly confounded zero-insertion analyses.

The sample holds a few counts of this clonotype. The antigen is undetermined. The same sample was also used in a study of yellow fever vaccine responses in identical twins. Per that paper: Twins' vaccine T cell responses reportedly seemed partly convergent and partly personalized.

The TCR was taken from a woman aged 18 to 35 in good health. The chain joins TRBV9 to TRBJ1-6, with 7 bases identical to TRBD1. The source material was CD4+ T cells sorted from blood. The CDR3 region is CASSVEGTANSPLHF. The DNA for the CDR3 is TGTGCCAGCAGCGTAGAGGGGACAGCTAATTCACCCCTCCACTTT.